The 2 T cell receptor beta chains in this list originate from one sample, sequenced in a study of T cells in Graves' hyperthyroidism and ophthalmopathy. Template material for amplifying TCR beta CDR3 regions consisted of RNA transcripts. Researchers ran a first-round RT-PCR on the TCR CDR3 using the HTBI primer set. TCRdb itself ran the multiplex PCR reads through MiXCR, one entry per CDR3 protein. This table has around 570,000 distinct CDR3 sequences, nearly 20% appearing once. The sample consisted of blood. The source of these receptors is a man aged 35-49 years with Graves' ophthalmopathy.

At least ten counts were recorded for this clonotype. The gene calls are TRBV2 and TRBJ2-2; the match to TRBD2 covers 11 bases. This CDR3 region has 16 residues. V trimming: 4 bases; J trimming: 6 bases; junction bases outside the gene matches: 7. The germline CDR1 and CDR2 sequences are SNHLY and FYNNEI. The chain's CDR3 is CASSGTSGPIPGELFF. The CDR3 DNA follows: TGTGCCAGCAGTGGGACTAGCGGGCCGATCCCCGGGGAGCTGTTTTTT.

The chain couples TRBV20-1 to TRBJ2-7; possibly TRBD1 or TRBD2 for D (5 bases each). The V and J ends lost 0 bases and 2 bases respectively, with 14 bases between them. This CDR3 contains 15 residues. Per the germline V gene, CDR1 is DFQATT and CDR2 is SNEGSKA (reference sequence). CDR3: CSARDLWGKTYEQYF. For the CDR3, the DNA is TGCAGTGCTAGAGATCTTTGGGGGAAAACCTACGAGCAGTACTTC.